Below, 24 T cell receptor beta chains from the same sample are listed, as sequenced in a study of shared T cell receptors in the human thymus. Sequencing was performed with immunoSEQ multiplex PCR; in TCRdb, only in-frame clones are kept and a portion is missing. The data hold roughly 710,000 clones, with 80% to 90% observed a single time. These data were likewise used in another study, on human thymus T cells.

The sequenced material came from thymocytes. All receptors come from a girl under three years old with a congenital heart defect.

This clone was counted between two and nine times. The V call is TRBV7-2, the J call TRBJ2-4, with D maybe TRBD2 (7 bases). The CDR3 is 18 residues long. Between the trimmed V and J ends, which lost 5 bases and 0 bases, there was a span of 20 bases. From germline, CDR1 is SGHTA and CDR2 FQGNSA. The chain's CDR3 is CASSPYLQGRAAKNIQYF. CDR3 DNA sequence: TGTGCCAGCAGCCCCTACCTTCAGGGGAGGGCAGCCAAAAACATTCAGTACTTC.

This clone was seen more than once but under ten times. This chain joins TRBV5-4 and TRBJ1-2; possible D gene TRBD1, 5 bases. From germline, CDR1 is SGHNT and CDR2 YYREEE (reference sequence). This CDR3 contains 14 residues. Trimming took off 0 bases at V and 6 bases at J, with 12 bases between the two ends. For the CDR3, the DNA is TGTGCCAGCAGCTTGGAGCGGGACGTAAATGGCTACACCTTC. Residues: CASSLERDVNGYTF.

The chain has TRBV27 and TRBJ1-4; D is uncertain. CDR3 size: 15 residues. Germline CDR1 MNHEY, CDR2 SMNVEV (reference sequence). The V gene lost 2 bases and the J gene lost 8 bases, with 15 bases spanning the gap. CDR3 residues: CASSLNPGNGEKLFF. CDR3 in DNA: TGTGCCAGCAGTTTAAACCCGGGGAATGGGGAAAAACTGTTTTTT.

The chain employs TRBV28 and TRBJ2-2; TRBD2 matches at 9 bases. CDR3 length: 19 amino acids. Trimming took 4 bases from V and 1 from J; bases not matched to a gene: 13. Germline V gene sequence: CDR1 MDHEN, CDR2 SYDVKM. CDR3 in DNA: TGTGCCAGCAGTTCCGATGGGCTAGCGGGGTTAGTGAACACCGGGGAGCTGTTTTTT. Protein: CASSSDGLAGLVNTGELFF. The full variable domain, in which reference TRBV28 and TRBJ2-2 provide the parts outside the CDR3, is DVKVTQSSRYLVKRTGEKVFLECVQDMDHENMFWYRQDPGLGLRLIYFSYDVKMKEKGDIPEGYSVSREKKERFSLILESASTNQTSMYLCASSSDGLAGLVNTGELFFGEGSRLTVL.

V gene TRBV12-5 combines with J gene TRBJ2-1; possibly TRBD2 for D (6 bases). The germline gives CDR1 LGHNT, CDR2 FRNRAP. The CDR3 runs 18 residues. Trimming stripped 4 bases from V and 0 bases from J, with 19 bases between. The CDR3 DNA reads TGTGCTAGTGGTTCCCACCACGTAGCGGAAAGCTCCTACAATGAGCAGTTCTTC. Translating gives CASGSHHVAESSYNEQFF.

The chain uses TRBV28 and TRBJ2-7; 8 nucleotides match TRBD1. The CDR3 length is 14 residues. V was pared by 6 bases and J by 7 bases, with 11 bases of the junction left unmatched. Germline CDR1 and CDR2: MDHEN and SYDVKM. CDR3: CASRPGQVSMEQYF. DNA of the CDR3: TGTGCCAGCAGACCGGGACAGGTAAGTATGGAGCAGTACTTC.

A single count supports this clone. This chain joins TRBV18 and TRBJ1-4; D perhaps matches TRBD1 (6 bases). Trimming removed 3 bases at V and 14 bases at J, with 16 bases between. Germline CDR1 reads KGHSH; CDR2 reads LQKENI. The CDR3 contains 13 residues. CDR3 region: CASSPWTVPRLFF. The CDR3 DNA sequence: TGTGCCAGCTCACCGTGGACAGTCCCACGTCTGTTTTTT.

This rearrangement joins TRBV6-5 to TRBJ1-5; a possible D gene is TRBD1 (6 bases). This CDR3 comprises 15 residues. V lost 5 bases to trimming and J lost 4 bases, with 15 bases between them. Germline CDR1 and CDR2: MNHEY and SVGAGI. The CDR3 nucleotides are TGTGCCAGCAGTAAGGACCGGGACATAAATCAGCCCCAGCATTTT. It encodes CASSKDRDINQPQHF.

The rearrangement links TRBV7-9 to TRBJ1-2; D remains ambiguous. This CDR3 region has 15 residues. Trimming pared 8 bases from V and 0 bases from J, leaving 16 bases between. Germline CDR1 is SEHNR and CDR2 is FQNEAQ (reference sequence). The CDR3 DNA follows: TGTGCCAGCCGAAAGAGGGATCGGACTAACTATGGCTACACCTTC. It translates to CASRKRDRTNYGYTF.

This clone was recorded a few times. The rearrangement uses TRBV2 and TRBJ1-5; D is unresolved. CDR1 and CDR2 from the germline V gene are SNHLY and FYNNEI. Trimming removed 6 bases from V and 5 bases from J, with 14 bases in between. The CDR3 is 14 amino acids. The CDR3 coding sequence is TGTGCCAGCAGCCCGGGAGGGAGCCATCAGCCCCAGCATTTT. Its protein product is CASSPGGSHQPQHF. The full variable domain, rest sourced from reference TRBV2 and TRBJ1-5, is EPEVTQTPSHQVTQMGQEVILRCVPISNHLYFYWYRQILGQKVEFLVSFYNNEISEKSEIFDDQFSVERPDGSNFTLKIRSTKLEDSAMYFCASSPGGSHQPQHFGDGTRLSIL.

The V call is TRBV5-5, the J call TRBJ1-2; possibly TRBD1 for D (6 bases). The V end lost 1 base, the J end lost 8 bases, and 12 bases lay between the germline ends. The germline gives CDR1 SGHKS, CDR2 YYEKEE (reference sequence). The CDR3 consists of 13 residues. The CDR3 region has the DNA TGTGCCAGCAGCTTGTTGGGGGCGCACGGCTACACCTTC. Protein product: CASSLLGAHGYTF.

This sequence joins TRBV11-2 and TRBJ1-2; D gene uncertain. Per germline, CDR1 SGHAT and CDR2 FQNNGV. The CDR3 is 10 amino acids. Trimming took 5 bases from V and 13 from J, leaving 11 bases between them. CDR3 sequence (DNA): TGTGCCAGCAGCCCCCCGGGTTGCACCTTC. Protein sequence: CASSPPGCTF.

The chain links TRBV6-5 to TRBJ2-3; 10 nucleotides line up with TRBD1. This CDR3 comprises 16 residues. Losses at the gene ends were 0 bases for V and 6 bases for J; bases not matched to a gene: 6. CDR1 and CDR2 (germline): MNHEY, SVGAGI. DNA for the CDR3: TGTGCCAGCAGTTACTCGAACTGGACAGGGGGGGATACGCAGTATTTT. As protein: CASSYSNWTGGDTQYF.

The chain is built from TRBV5-1 and TRBJ1-2; D is undetermined. V lost 0 bases and J 8 bases, leaving 23 bases between the germline ends. Germline CDR1 and CDR2: SGHRS and YFSETQ. The CDR3 contains 17 residues. The CDR3 sequence is CASSLGTEVIYSGGYTF. The DNA of the CDR3 is TGCGCCAGCAGCTTGGGGACGGAGGTCATATATTCGGGCGGCTACACCTTC. Using reference TRBV5-1 and TRBJ1-2 for the parts outside the CDR3, the full variable domain is KAGVTQTPRYLIKTRGQQVTLSCSPISGHRSVSWYQQTPGQGLQFLFEYFSETQRNKGNFPGRFSGRQFSNSRSEMNVSTLELGDSALYLCASSLGTEVIYSGGYTFGSGTRLTVV.

V gene TRBV7-9 combines with J gene TRBJ2-3; D is undetermined. CDR1 and CDR2 (germline): SEHNR, FQNEAQ (reference sequence). This CDR3 has 15 amino acids. Trimming removed 4 bases at V and 2 bases at J, with 13 bases between. Written as DNA, the CDR3 is TGTGCCAGCAGCTCTCAGTCCCCCCCCACAGATACGCAGTATTTT. As protein: CASSSQSPPTDTQYF.

The rearrangement joins TRBV5-8 to TRBJ1-1; 8 nucleotides align to TRBD1. V trimming: 0 bases; J trimming: 4 bases; junction bases outside the gene matches: 5. Germline loops: CDR1 SGHTS, CDR2 YDEGEE. The CDR3 covers 15 residues. The CDR3 nucleotides read TGTGCCAGCAGCTTGGGGACACAGGGGGGCACTGAAGCTTTCTTT. Translation gives CASSLGTQGGTEAFF.

The DNA of the CDR3 is TGTGCCAGCGGACAGGTGACCTACGAGCAGTACTTC. As protein: CASGQVTYEQYF. The rearrangement uses TRBV10-3 and TRBJ2-7; TRBD1 matches at 7 bases. The CDR3 loop spans 12 amino acids. V lost 10 bases and J lost 2; bases outside the gene matches: 5. Germline assignment: CDR1 ENHRY and CDR2 SYGVKD.

This chain uses TRBV14 with TRBJ1-1, with unresolved D. CDR1 is SGHDN and CDR2 is FVKESK in the germline V gene. The CDR3 loop spans 16 amino acids. Trimming removed 1 base from V and 0 bases from J, with 12 bases in between. The CDR3 loop reads CASSQVRSRMNTEAFF. In nucleotides, the CDR3 is TGTGCCAGCAGCCAAGTCCGATCGCGGATGAACACTGAAGCTTTCTTT.

Regarding this clone: Within the sample, other DNA sequences also encode this same CDR3. The rearrangement links TRBV7-9 to TRBJ1-2, with no clear D. Germline assignment: CDR1 SEHNR and CDR2 FQNEAQ (reference sequence). Trimming took off 0 bases at V and 1 base at J, with 6 bases between the two ends. This CDR3 spans 14 amino acids. CDR3 nucleotide sequence: TGTGCCAGCAGCTTAGCGGCCAGTAACTATGGCTACACCTTC. Its protein is CASSLAASNYGYTF.

This rearrangement joins TRBV6-6 to TRBJ1-2; 8 bases align to TRBD1. The junction had 5 bases not matched to a gene; V was cut back by 4 bases and J by 1 base. Germline-derived CDR1 and CDR2 are MNHNY and SVGAGI (reference sequence). This CDR3 is built from 15 residues. This CDR3 is CASSWIDRGNYGYTF. CDR3 nucleotide sequence: TGTGCCAGCAGTTGGATAGACAGGGGTAACTATGGCTACACCTTC.

V usage is TRBV19 and J usage is TRBJ2-5, with 7 bases lining up with TRBD1. The CDR3 is made up of 19 amino acids. Germline V lookup: CDR1 LNHDA, CDR2 SQIVND (reference sequence). J lost 2 bases, V lost 2 bases, and 17 bases had no gene match. CDR3 bases: TGTGCCAGTAGTATAAGAGGCGACAGGGCCCCGACATTTCAAGAGACCCAGTACTTC. Translation gives CASSIRGDRAPTFQETQYF.

Concerning this clone itself: The junction departs from the called germline gene at one end, perhaps through a read error. Other DNA sequences of this sample code for an identical CDR3. J is TRBJ1-1 and V is TRBV5-1; TRBD1 might be the D (6 bases). Germline CDR1 SGHRS, CDR2 YFSETQ. The CDR3 has 17 amino acids. The CDR3 here is CASSLARGQPMNTEAFF. The CDR3 DNA reads as TGCGCCAGCAGCTTGGCCCGCGGACAGCCGATGAACACTGAGGCTTTCTTT.

The chain couples TRBV6-1 to TRBJ1-1, with 7 positions matching TRBD1. V shed 11 bases and J 0 bases; nucleotides not matched to a gene: 6. From germline, CDR1 is MNHNS and CDR2 SASEGT. CDR3 size: 13 residues. CDR3: CAGNRGLNTEAFF. CDR3 coding DNA: TGTGCCGGTAACAGGGGCTTGAACACTGAAGCTTTCTTT.

This sequence joins TRBV9 and TRBJ1-2; D is possibly TRBD1 (6 bases). Germline V CDR1 and CDR2: SGDLS, YYNGEE. The CDR3 is made up of 15 amino acids. Trimming removed 0 bases at V and 4 bases at J, with 13 bases between. The CDR3 loop reads CASSVDENRAYGYTF. Here the CDR3 DNA reads TGTGCCAGCAGCGTAGACGAGAACAGGGCCTATGGCTACACCTTC.